This T cell receptor (beta chain) was captured in a study of tumor-infiltrating lymphocytes in primary liver carcinoma. Germline DNA was extracted alongside blood RNA, which was obtained from unsorted whole blood. A primer in the constant region served to generate TCR beta cDNA from roughly 520 ng of total RNA. For TCR beta, libraries were produced by three nested multiplex PCR rounds using slightly modified ARM-PCR. A single record per CDR3 protein comes from TCRdb applying MiXCR to the multiplex PCR reads. Of about 180,000 distinct CDR3 sequences in the sample, roughly three fifths were seen once. Comments on this clonotype: This CDR3 is missing its conserved last phenylalanine or tryptophan, likely due to a read error.

The specimen sequenced was peripheral blood. The source of this sequence is a man aged 35 to 55 with primary liver carcinoma and hepatitis B virus infection.

The CDR3 DNA follows: TGTGCCAGTAGCTTAGTGGGGGCAGGAGAGACCCAGTACTCC. Protein product: CASSLVGAGETQYS. J is TRBJ2-5 and V is TRBV11-2; TRBD1 might be the D (6 bases). The CDR3 length is 14 residues. CDR1 is SGHAT and CDR2 is FQNNGV in the germline V gene.